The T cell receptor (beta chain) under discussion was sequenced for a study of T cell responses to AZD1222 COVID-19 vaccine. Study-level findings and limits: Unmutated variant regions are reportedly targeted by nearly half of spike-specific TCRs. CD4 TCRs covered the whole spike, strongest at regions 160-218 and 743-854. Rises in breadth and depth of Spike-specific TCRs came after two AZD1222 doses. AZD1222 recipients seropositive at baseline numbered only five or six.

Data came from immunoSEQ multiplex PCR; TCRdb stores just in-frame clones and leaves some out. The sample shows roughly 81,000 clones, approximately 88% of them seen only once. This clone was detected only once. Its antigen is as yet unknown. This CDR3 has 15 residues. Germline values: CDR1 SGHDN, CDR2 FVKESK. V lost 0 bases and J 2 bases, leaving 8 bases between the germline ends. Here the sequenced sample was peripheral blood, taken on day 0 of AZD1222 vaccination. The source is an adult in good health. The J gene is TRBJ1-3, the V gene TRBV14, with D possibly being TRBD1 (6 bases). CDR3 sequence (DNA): TGTGCCAGCAGCCAAGACGGGGGCCCTGGAAACACCATATATTTT. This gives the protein CASSQDGGPGNTIYF.